This entry describes one T cell receptor (beta chain). This entry comes from a study of blood T cell repertoires in COVID-19. TCRdb's copy holds only in-frame clones and misses some; the assay was immunoSEQ multiplex PCR. The sample has some 160,000 clones, around 80% seen once; the top ten hold around 19%. Per the germline V gene, CDR1 is MNHEY and CDR2 is SVGAGI. The CDR3 length is 14 residues. Trimming took 2 bases from V and 0 from J, leaving 4 bases between them. The receptor's source is a woman in her 70s who had recovered from COVID-19. Sequencing used peripheral blood. This chain joins TRBV6-5 and TRBJ1-4; D is unclear. CDR3 coding DNA: TGTGCCAGCAGTTACGTTACAACTAATGAAAAACTGTTTTTT. It yields the protein CASSYVTTNEKLFF.